This T cell receptor (beta chain) was observed in a study of regulatory T cells in long-lasting Graves disease. The time point denotes: newly diagnosed GD, antithyroid drugs for less than 3 months. After RNA was extracted from PBMCs, the TCR library was made from it. Patients were enrolled at an endocrinology department in Xi'an, China. At least ten counts were recorded for this clonotype. Library construction for TCR beta used iRepertoire HTBI primers and Arm-PCR of CDR3 regions. One entry per CDR3 protein results from TCRdb running MiXCR on the multiplex PCR reads. Counted here are hundreds of thousands of distinct CDR3 sequences, 16% occurring once; the ten biggest clones make up around 27%. Germline V gives CDR1 LGHDT, CDR2 YNNKEL (reference sequence). J was trimmed by 5 bases and V by 1 base; bases with no gene match: 4. This CDR3 is built from 15 residues. A further study also used this sample, focusing on T cells in Graves' hyperthyroidism and ophthalmopathy. Per that study: A set of HTBI primers served as the primers for a first-round RT-PCR of the TCR CDR3. The majority of expanded thyroid clonotypes above 0.001 also appeared in blood. Ophthalmopathy was predicted by the model a median of 6.5 months ahead of onset.

This sample comprised peripheral blood mononuclear cells (PBMCs), obtained at new diagnosis, from a patient treated with antithyroid drugs. The clonotype originates from a man aged 35-49 years with Graves disease. This rearrangement joins TRBV3-1 to TRBJ2-4, with 8 bases lining up with TRBD2. CDR3 protein: CASSQGPAGENIQYF. The CDR3 DNA reads TGTGCCAGCAGCCAAGGGCCAGCGGGGGAAAACATTCAGTACTTC.